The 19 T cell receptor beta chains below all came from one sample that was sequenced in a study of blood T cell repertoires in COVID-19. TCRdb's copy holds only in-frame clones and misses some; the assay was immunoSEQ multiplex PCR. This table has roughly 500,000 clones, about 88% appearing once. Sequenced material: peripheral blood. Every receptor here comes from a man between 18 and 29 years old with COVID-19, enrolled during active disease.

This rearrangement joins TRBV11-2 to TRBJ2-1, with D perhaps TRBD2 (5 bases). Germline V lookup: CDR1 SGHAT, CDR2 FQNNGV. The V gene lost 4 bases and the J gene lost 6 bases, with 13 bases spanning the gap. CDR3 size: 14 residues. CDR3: CASSSDYLGNEQFF. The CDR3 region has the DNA TGTGCCAGCAGCTCCGACTATCTAGGCAATGAGCAGTTCTTC.

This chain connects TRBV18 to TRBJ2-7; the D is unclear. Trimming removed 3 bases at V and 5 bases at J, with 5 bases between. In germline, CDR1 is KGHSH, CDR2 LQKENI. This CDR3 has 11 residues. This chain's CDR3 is CASSPAHEQYF. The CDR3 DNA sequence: TGTGCCAGCTCACCGGCCCACGAGCAGTACTTC.

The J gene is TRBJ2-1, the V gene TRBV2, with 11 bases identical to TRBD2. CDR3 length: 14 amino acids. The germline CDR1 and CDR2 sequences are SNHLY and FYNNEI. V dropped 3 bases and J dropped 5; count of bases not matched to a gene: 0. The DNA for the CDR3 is TGTGCCAGCAGTGAGGGACTAGCGGACAATGAGCAGTTCTTC. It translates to CASSEGLADNEQFF.

Here the CDR3 reads CASSLFGTSSGANVLTF. CDR3 nucleotide sequence: TGTGCCAGCAGCCTCTTTGGCACTAGCTCTGGGGCCAACGTCCTGACTTTC. The J gene is TRBJ2-6, the V gene TRBV9, with D possibly being TRBD2 (5 bases). The length of the CDR3 is 17 residues. With 4 bases removed from V and 0 bases from J, the gap between germline ends came to 14 bases. CDR1 is SGDLS, CDR2 YYNGEE, per germline.

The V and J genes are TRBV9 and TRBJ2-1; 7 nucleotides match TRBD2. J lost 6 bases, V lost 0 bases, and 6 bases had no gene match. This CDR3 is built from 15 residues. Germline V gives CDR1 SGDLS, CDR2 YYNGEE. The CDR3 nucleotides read TGTGCCAGCAGCGTAGTGGCGGGAGTGGGCAATGAGCAGTTCTTC. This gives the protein CASSVVAGVGNEQFF.

The CDR3: CASSFRDSGTGELFF. The CDR3 DNA reads TGTGCCAGCAGTTTCCGGGACTCCGGCACCGGGGAGCTGTTTTTT. The chain carries TRBV6-2 or TRBV6-3 and TRBJ2-2; a possible D gene is TRBD2 (6 bases). The CDR3 extends over 15 amino acids. Germline V gene lookup returns CDR1 MNHEY and CDR2 SVGEGT. The V gene lost 4 bases and the J gene lost 4 bases, with 13 bases spanning the gap.

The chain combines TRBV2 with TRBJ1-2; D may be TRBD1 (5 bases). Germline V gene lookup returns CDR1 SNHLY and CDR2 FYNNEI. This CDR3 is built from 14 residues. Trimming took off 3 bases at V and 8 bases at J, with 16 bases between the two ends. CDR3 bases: TGTGCCAGCAGTGACCAGGGAAACCCCTGGGGCTACACCTTC. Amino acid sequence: CASSDQGNPWGYTF.

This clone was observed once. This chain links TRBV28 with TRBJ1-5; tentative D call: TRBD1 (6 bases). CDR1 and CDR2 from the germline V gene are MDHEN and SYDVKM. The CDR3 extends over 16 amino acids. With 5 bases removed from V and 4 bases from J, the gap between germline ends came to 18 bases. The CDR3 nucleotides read TGTGCCAGCAGTGCTTTCACAGGGACCCTTAATCAGCCCCAGCATTTT. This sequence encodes CASSAFTGTLNQPQHF. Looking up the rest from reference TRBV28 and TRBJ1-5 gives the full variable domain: DVKVTQSSRYLVKRTGEKVFLECVQDMDHENMFWYRQDPGLGLRLIYFSYDVKMKEKGDIPEGYSVSREKKERFSLILESASTNQTSMYLCASSAFTGTLNQPQHFGDGTRLSIL.

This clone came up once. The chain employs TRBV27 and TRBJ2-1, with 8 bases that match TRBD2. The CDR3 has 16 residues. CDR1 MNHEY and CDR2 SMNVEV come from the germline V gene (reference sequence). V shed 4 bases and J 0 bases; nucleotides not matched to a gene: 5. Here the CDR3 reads CASSSLAGGSYNEQFF. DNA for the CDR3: TGTGCCAGCAGTTCGCTTGCGGGAGGCTCCTACAATGAGCAGTTCTTC.

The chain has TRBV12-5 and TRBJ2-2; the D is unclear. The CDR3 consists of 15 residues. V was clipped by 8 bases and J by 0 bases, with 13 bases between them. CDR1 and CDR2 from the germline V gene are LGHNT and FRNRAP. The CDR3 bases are TGTGCTAGTCTAGGCGGTCTAACGAACACCGGGGAGCTGTTTTTT. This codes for CASLGGLTNTGELFF.

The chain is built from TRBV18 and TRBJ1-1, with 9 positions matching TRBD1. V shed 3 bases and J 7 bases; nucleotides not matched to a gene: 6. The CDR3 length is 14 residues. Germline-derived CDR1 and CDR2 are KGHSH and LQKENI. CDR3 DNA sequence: TGTGCCAGCTCACCCTCTACAGGGGGCATTGAAGCTTTCTTT. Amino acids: CASSPSTGGIEAFF. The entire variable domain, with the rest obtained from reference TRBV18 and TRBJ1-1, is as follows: NAGVMQNPRHLVRRRGQEARLRCSPMKGHSHVYWYRQLPEEGLKFMVYLQKENIIDESGMPKERFSAEFPKEGPSILRIQQVVRGDSAAYFCASSPSTGGIEAFFGQGTRLTVV.

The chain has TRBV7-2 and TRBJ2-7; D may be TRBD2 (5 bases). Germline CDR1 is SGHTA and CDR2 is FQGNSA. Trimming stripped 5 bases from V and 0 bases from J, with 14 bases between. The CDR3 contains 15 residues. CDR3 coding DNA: TGTGCCAGCAGCGAAGAGGGCCGTAGCTCCTACGAGCAGTACTTC. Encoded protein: CASSEEGRSSYEQYF.

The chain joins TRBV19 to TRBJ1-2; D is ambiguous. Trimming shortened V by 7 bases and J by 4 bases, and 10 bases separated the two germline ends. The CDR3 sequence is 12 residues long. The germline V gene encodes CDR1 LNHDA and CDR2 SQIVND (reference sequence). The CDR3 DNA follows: TGTGCCAGTATCCGAACCGGCTATGGCTACACCTTC. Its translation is CASIRTGYGYTF. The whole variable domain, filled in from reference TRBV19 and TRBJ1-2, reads DGGITQSPKYLFRKEGQNVTLSCEQNLNHDAMYWYRQDPGQGLRLIYYSQIVNDFQKGDIAEGYSVSREKKESFPLTVTSAQKNPTAFYLCASIRTGYGYTFGSGTRLTVV.

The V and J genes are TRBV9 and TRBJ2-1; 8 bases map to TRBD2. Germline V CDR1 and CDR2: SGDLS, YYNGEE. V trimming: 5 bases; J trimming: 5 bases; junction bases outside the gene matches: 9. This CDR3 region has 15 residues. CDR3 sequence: CASRPSGGPNNEQFF. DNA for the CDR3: TGTGCCAGCAGACCCAGCGGGGGCCCAAACAATGAGCAGTTCTTC. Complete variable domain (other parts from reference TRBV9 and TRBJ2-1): DSGVTQTPKHLITATGQRVTLRCSPRSGDLSVYWYQQSLDQGLQFLIQYYNGEERAKGNILERFSAQQFPDLHSELNLSSLELGDSALYFCASRPSGGPNNEQFFGPGTRLTVL.

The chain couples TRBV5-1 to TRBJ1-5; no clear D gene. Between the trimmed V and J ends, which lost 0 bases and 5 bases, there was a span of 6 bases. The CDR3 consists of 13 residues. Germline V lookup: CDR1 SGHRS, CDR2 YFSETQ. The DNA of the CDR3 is TGCGCCAGCAGCTTGGATGGAGATCAGCCCCAGCATTTT. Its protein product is CASSLDGDQPQHF.

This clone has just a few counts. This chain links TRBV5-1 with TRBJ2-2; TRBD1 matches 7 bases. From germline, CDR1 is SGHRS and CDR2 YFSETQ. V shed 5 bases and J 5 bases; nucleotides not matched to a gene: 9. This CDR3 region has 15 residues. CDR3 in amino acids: CASRGDRAGTGELFF. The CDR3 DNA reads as TGCGCCAGCAGGGGCGACAGGGCCGGTACCGGGGAGCTGTTTTTT. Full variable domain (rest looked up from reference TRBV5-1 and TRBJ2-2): KAGVTQTPRYLIKTRGQQVTLSCSPISGHRSVSWYQQTPGQGLQFLFEYFSETQRNKGNFPGRFSGRQFSNSRSEMNVSTLELGDSALYLCASRGDRAGTGELFFGEGSRLTVL.

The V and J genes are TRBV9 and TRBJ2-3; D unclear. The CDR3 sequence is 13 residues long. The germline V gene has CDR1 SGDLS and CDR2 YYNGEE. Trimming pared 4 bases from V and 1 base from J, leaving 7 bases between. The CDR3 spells CASSPPGTDTQYF. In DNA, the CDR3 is TGTGCCAGCAGCCCGCCAGGCACAGATACGCAGTATTTT.

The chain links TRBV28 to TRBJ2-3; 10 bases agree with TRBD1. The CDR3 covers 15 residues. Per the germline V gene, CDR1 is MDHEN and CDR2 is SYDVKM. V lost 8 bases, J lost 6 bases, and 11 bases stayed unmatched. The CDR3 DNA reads TGTGCCAGCGGCCTTAAGACAGGGGGCAAGGATACGCAGTATTTT. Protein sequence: CASGLKTGGKDTQYF.

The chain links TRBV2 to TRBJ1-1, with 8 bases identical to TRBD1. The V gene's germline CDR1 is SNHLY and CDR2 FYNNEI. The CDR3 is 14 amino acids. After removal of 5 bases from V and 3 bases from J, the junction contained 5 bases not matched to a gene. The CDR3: CASSTLDRDTEAFF. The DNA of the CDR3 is TGTGCCAGCAGTACACTGGACAGGGACACTGAAGCTTTCTTT.